This TCR beta chain was recorded in a study of monozygotic twins with inflammatory bowel disease (dated 2019 in TCRdb). Study-wide context: In total, 28 monozygotic twin pairs made up the full study: 19 Danish pairs, all IBD-discordant, plus nine German pairs, of which four were IBD-concordant and five were IBD-discordant. Each individual had, on average, about 151 000 unique TCRalpha sequences and 181 000 unique TCRbeta sequences available for analysis. The search for disease-associated traits relied mainly on comparing, within discordant pairs, IBD patients with their genetically identical healthy co-twins. What the work shows at the level of the full study, not this receptor alone: The analysis was unable to tell different T cell subtypes apart. Compared with healthy twins, IBD patients shared fewer clonotypes with other individuals, and the difference was most pronounced in patients with signs of disease activity. Repertoire similarity did not differ between concordant and discordant twins, possibly due to limited statistical power. The results gave no support for a single strong signal or clonotype linked to IBD. Background noise and inter-individual variability may have been introduced into the repertoires by the differing immunosuppressive treatments among patients. IBD patients had lower TCRbeta repertoire diversity, measured by the inverse Simpson index, than their healthy co-twins.

A remark on this clonotype: It has no known antigen specificity.

The CDR3 runs 16 amino acids, cysteine and phenylalanine included. No DNA sequence is on record. CDR1 and CDR2 were assigned from the germline V gene as SGHVS and FQNEAQ. Library preparation was by 5' RACE. Preparation of each TCR library used 3,000 to 4,000 ng of total RNA. For each sample, cDNA synthesis with SMARTScribe reverse transcriptase was split into eight separate reactions. Unique molecular identifiers containing a 6-nucleotide sample barcode were introduced through template switching during cDNA synthesis. Amplification of TCRalpha and TCRbeta cDNA involved two nested PCRs of 16 and 9 cycles, and each PCR was followed by bead purification. Before amplification, cDNA was treated with uracil DNA-glycosylase and purified using the QIAquick PCR purification kit. The second PCR added Illumina TruSeq-compatible adapters along with sample-specific barcodes. Library quality and concentration were assessed using TapeStation and Qubit, and about 5 ng of each library was pooled. Sequencing of the pooled libraries was done on an Illumina HiSeq2500 single-index Rapid Run using custom sequencing primers and 2 x 100 bp reads. Per the authors' processing: MiGEC version 1.2.6 was used for UMI-based consensus assembly, which corrected PCR and sequencing errors. MiXCR version 2.1.1 was used for V(D)J alignment, clonotype assembly and CDR3 extraction. To normalise gene usage, clonotype sharing and MAIT/NKT TCR abundance, the analysis used the top 1000, 10 000 and 20 000 clonotypes per sample. Diversity was computed as the inverse Simpson index with the vegan R package after downsampling to 27 000 UMIs. Paired Mann-Whitney U tests were applied to discordant twin pairs, with Benjamini-Hochberg correction for multiple testing. TCRdb reprocessed the reads and assigns one entry to each CDR3 protein sequence, leaving out DNA. The V and J calls, along with clone size, are taken from TCRdb and not from the paper's own processing. The table kept for this sample lists hundreds of thousands of distinct CDR3 sequences. The ten biggest clones cover approximately 5.9% of the sample.

From each donor, a roughly 2.6 ml peripheral blood sample was collected into PAXgene tubes and stored at -80 degrees C. Without T cell sorting, total RNA was isolated from whole blood using the PAXgene blood miRNA kit on an automated QIAcube. Peripheral blood from monozygotic twin pairs concordant or discordant for inflammatory bowel disease was subjected to deep TCRalpha and TCRbeta repertoire profiling with unique molecular barcoding. For every twin pair, smoking habits were documented, and each individual was categorised as a current, former or never smoker. The clonotype originates from a human donor with ulcerative colitis or Crohn's disease, or a healthy co-twin of an affected twin (not recorded which). Sequenced sample: blood. This sequence uses TRBV7-8 and TRBJ2-2; the D gene TCRdb calls, TRBD1, cannot be checked with no DNA. The CDR3 region has the sequence CASSLLTGSTTGELFF.